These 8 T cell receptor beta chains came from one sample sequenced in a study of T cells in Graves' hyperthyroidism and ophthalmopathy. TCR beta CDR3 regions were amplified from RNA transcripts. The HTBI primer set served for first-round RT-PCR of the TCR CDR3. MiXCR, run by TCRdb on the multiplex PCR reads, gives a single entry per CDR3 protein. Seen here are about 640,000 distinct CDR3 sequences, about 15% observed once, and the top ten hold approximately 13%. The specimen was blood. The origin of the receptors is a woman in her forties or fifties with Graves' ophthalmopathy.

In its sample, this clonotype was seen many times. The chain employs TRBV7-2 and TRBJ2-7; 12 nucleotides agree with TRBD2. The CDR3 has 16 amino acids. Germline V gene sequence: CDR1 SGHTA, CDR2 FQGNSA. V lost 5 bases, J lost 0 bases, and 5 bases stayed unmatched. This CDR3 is CASSPRLAGDSYEQYF. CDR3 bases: TGTGCCAGCAGCCCCCGACTAGCGGGGGACTCCTACGAGCAGTACTTC.

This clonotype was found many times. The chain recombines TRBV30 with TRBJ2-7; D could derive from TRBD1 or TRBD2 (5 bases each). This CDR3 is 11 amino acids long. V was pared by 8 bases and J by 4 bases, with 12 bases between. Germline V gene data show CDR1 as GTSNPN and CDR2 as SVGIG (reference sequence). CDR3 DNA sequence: TGTGCCCGCGGGCAGGGTTACGAGCAGTACTTC. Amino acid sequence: CARGQGYEQYF.

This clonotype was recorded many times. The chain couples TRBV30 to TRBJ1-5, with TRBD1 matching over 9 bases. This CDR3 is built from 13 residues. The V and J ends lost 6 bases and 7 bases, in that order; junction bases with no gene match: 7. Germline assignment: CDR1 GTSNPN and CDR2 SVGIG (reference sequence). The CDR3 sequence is CACSQGARQPQHF. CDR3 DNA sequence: TGTGCCTGTTCACAGGGGGCGCGGCAGCCCCAGCATTTT. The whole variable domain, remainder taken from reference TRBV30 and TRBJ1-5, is SQTIHQWPATLVQPVGSPLSLECTVEGTSNPNLYWYRQAAGRGLQLLFYSVGIGQISSEVPQNLSASRPQDRQFILSSKKLLLSDSGFYLCACSQGARQPQHFGDGTRLSIL.

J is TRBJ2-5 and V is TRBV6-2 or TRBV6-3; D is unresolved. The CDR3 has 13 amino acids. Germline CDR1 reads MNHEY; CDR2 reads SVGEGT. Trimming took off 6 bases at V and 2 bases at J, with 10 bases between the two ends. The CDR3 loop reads CASRWGLQETQYF. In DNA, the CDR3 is TGTGCCAGCAGGTGGGGTCTTCAAGAGACCCAGTACTTC.

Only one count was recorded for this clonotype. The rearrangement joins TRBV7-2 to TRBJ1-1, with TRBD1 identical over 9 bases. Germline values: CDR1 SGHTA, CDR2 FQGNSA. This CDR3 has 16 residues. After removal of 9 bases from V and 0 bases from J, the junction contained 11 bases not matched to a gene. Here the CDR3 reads CASSMVNRGLNTEAFF. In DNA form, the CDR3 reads TGTGCCAGTAGTATGGTCAACAGGGGGCTGAACACTGAAGCTTTCTTT.

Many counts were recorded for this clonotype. The DNA for the CDR3 is TGTGCCAGCAGTGCGGGGACTAGAGCCTACGAGCAGTACTTC. Amino acid sequence: CASSAGTRAYEQYF. V and J are TRBV2 and TRBJ2-7; 8 nucleotides align to TRBD2. The CDR3 has 14 amino acids. Germline-derived CDR1 and CDR2 are SNHLY and FYNNEI. Losses at the gene ends were 4 bases for V and 2 bases for J; bases not matched to a gene: 4.

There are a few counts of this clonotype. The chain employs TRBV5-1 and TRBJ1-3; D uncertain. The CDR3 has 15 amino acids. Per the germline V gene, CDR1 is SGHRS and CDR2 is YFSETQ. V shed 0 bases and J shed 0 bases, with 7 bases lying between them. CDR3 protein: CASSLAGNSGNTIYF. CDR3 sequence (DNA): TGCGCCAGCAGCTTGGCAGGAAACTCTGGAAACACCATATATTTT.

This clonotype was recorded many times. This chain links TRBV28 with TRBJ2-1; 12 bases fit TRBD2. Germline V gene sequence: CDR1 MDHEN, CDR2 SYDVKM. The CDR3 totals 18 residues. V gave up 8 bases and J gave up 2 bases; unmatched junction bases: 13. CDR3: CASPPPSGRAPTYNEQFF. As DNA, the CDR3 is TGTGCCAGCCCCCCCCCTAGCGGGAGGGCCCCCACCTACAATGAGCAGTTCTTC. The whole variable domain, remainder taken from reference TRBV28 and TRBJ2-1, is DVKVTQSSRYLVKRTGEKVFLECVQDMDHENMFWYRQDPGLGLRLIYFSYDVKMKEKGDIPEGYSVSREKKERFSLILESASTNQTSMYLCASPPPSGRAPTYNEQFFGPGTRLTVL.